The T cell receptor beta chain under discussion was sequenced for a study of blood T cells in healthy people across ages. Study in general: Template switching captured about one barcoded beta molecule per two T cells. Findings of the study overall: TCR beta diversity correlated strongly with naive T cell percentage. Naive CD4+ cells and diversity were both higher in long-lived donors than in aged donors.

Primers used in a second PCR of roughly 6 to 11 cycles were a sample-barcoded 5' primer and a J-beta primer mix. TCRdb reprocessed the 5' RACE reads with MiXCR, giving one entry per CDR3 protein. Of some 880,000 distinct CDR3 sequences in the sample, 30% to 45% were seen once. About this clonotype: The antigen remains unidentified.

V was pared by 3 bases and J by 8 bases, with 4 bases of the junction left unmatched. Germline V gene data show CDR1 as DFQATT and CDR2 as SNEGSKA (reference sequence). The CDR3 consists of 12 residues. Material for sequencing was blood. The chain employs TRBV20-1 and TRBJ1-5, with TRBD1 matching over 7 bases. The TCR was taken from a man aged 18 to 35 in good health. The CDR3: CSARTGQKPQHF. The CDR3 region has the DNA TGCAGTGCTAGGACAGGGCAGAAGCCCCAGCATTTT.